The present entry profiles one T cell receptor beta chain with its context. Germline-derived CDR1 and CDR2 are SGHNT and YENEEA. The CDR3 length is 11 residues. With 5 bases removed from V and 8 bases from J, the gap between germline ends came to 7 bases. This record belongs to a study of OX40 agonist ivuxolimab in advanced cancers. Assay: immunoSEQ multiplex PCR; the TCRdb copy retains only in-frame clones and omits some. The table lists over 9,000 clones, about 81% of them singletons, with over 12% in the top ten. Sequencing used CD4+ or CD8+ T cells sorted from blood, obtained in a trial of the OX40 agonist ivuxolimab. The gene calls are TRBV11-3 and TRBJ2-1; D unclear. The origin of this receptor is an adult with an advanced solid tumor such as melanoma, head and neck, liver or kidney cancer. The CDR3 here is CASSQDYEQFF. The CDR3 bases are TGTGCCAGCAGCCAAGACTATGAGCAGTTCTTC.